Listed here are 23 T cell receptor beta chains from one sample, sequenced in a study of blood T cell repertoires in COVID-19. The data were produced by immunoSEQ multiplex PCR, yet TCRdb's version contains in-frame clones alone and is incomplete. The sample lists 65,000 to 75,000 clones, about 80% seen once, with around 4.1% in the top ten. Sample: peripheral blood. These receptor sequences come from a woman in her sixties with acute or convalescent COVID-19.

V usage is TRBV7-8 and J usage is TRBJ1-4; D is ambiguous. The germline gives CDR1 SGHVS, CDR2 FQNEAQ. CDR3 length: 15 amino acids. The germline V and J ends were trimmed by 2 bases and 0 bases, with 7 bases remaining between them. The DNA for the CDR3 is TGTGCCAGCAGCTTATTCCCGTCAACTAATGAAAAACTGTTTTTT. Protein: CASSLFPSTNEKLFF.

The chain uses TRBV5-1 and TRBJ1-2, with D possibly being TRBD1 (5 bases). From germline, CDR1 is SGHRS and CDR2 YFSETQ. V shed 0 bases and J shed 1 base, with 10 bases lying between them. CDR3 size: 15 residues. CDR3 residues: CASSLEQGRNYGYTF. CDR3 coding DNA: TGCGCCAGCAGCTTGGAGCAGGGTCGTAACTATGGCTACACCTTC.

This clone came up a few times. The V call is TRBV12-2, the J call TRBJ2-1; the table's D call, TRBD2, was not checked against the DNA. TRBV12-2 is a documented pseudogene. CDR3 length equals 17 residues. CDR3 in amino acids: CASRPHDRDYPAVEQFF. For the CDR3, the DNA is TGTGCAAGTCGCCCTCACGACCGGGACTATCCCGCGGTTGAGCAGTTCTTC.

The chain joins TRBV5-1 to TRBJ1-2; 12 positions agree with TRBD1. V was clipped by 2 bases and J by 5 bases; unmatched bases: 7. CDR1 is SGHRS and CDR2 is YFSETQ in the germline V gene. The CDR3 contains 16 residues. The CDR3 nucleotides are TGCGCCAGCAGCTTAGACCGGGACAGGGGGCTTTATGGCTACACCTTC. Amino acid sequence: CASSLDRDRGLYGYTF.

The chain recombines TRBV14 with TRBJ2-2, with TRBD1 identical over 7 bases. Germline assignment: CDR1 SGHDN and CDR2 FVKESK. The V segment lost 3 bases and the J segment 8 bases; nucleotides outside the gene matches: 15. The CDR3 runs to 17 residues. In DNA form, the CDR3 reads TGTGCCAGCAGCCAGGCGTTAGGGACAGTAAATTTAGGGGAGCTGTTTTTT. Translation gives CASSQALGTVNLGELFF.

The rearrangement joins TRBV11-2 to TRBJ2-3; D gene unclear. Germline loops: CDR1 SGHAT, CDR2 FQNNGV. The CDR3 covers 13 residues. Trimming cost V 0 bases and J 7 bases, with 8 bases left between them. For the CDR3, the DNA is TGTGCCAGCAGCTTAGAGAGAGCGAATACGCAGTATTTT. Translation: CASSLERANTQYF. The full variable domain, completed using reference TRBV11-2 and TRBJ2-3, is EAGVAQSPRYKIIEKRQSVAFWCNPISGHATLYWYQQILGQGPKLLIQFQNNGVVDDSQLPKDRFSAERLKGVDSTLKIQPAKLEDSAVYLCASSLERANTQYFGPGTRLTVL.

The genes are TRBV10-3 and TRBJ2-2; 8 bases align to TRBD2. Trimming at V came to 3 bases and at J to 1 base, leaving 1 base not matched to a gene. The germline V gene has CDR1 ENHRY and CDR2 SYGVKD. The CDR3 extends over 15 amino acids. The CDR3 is CAISDGRGNTGELFF. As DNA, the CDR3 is TGTGCCATCAGTGACGGGAGGGGGAACACCGGGGAGCTGTTTTTT.

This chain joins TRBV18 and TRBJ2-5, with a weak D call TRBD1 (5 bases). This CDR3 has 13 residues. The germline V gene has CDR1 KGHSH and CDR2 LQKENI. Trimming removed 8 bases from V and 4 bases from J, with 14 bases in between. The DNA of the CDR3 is TGTGCCAGCGAGACCGGACAAGGAGAGACCCAGTACTTC. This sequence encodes CASETGQGETQYF.

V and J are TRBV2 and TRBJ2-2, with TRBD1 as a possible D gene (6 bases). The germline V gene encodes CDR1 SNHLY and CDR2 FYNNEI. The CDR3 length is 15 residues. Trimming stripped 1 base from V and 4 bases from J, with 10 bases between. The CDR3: CASSEVGAGTGELFF. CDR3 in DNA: TGTGCCAGCAGTGAAGTGGGGGCAGGCACCGGGGAGCTGTTTTTT.

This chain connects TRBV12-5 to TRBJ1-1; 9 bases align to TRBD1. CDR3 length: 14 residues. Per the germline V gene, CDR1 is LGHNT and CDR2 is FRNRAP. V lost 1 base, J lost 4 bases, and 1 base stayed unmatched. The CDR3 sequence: CASGLGQGGTEAFF. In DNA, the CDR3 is TGTGCTAGTGGTTTGGGACAGGGGGGCACTGAAGCTTTCTTT.

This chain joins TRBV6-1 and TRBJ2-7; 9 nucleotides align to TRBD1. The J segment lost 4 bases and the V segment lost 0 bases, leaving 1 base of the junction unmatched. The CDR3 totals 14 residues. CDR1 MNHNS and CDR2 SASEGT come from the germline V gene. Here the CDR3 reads CASSEAGTGYEQYF. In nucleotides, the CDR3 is TGTGCCAGCAGTGAAGCCGGGACAGGGTACGAGCAGTACTTC.

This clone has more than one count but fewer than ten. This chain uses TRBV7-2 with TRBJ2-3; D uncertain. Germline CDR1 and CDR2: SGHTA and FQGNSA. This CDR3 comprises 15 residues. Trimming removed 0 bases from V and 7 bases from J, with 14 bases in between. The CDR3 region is CASSLARQARNTQYF. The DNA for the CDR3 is TGTGCCAGCAGCTTAGCCCGCCAGGCGAGAAATACGCAGTATTTT.

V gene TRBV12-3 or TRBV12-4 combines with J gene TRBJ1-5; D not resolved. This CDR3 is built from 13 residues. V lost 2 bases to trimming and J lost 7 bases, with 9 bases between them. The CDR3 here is CASSLHSPQPQHF. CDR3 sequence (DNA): TGTGCCAGCAGTTTACACAGTCCGCAGCCCCAGCATTTT.

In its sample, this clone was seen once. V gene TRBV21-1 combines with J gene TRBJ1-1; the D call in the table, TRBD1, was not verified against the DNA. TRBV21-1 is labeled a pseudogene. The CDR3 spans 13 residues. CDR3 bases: TGTGCCAGCAGCAGACAGGGGAACACTGAAGCTTTCTTT. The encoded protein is CASSRQGNTEAFF.

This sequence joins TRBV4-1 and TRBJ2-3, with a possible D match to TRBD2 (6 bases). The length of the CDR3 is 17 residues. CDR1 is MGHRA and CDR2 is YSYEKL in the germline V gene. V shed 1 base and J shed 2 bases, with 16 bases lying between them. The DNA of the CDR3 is TGCGCCAGCAGCCAAGGGTGGCGGGGATCGGTCACAGATACGCAGTATTTT. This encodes CASSQGWRGSVTDTQYF.

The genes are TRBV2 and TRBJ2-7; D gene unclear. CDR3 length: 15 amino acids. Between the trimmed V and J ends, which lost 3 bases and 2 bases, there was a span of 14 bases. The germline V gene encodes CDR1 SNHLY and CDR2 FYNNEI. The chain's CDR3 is CASSDVLPSTYEQYF. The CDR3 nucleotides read TGTGCCAGCAGTGATGTACTACCTTCGACCTACGAGCAGTACTTC.

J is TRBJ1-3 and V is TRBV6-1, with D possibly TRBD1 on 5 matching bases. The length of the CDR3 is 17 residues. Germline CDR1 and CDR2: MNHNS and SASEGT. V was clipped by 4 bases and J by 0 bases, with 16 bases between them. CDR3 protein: CASSVLPRQLSGNTIYF. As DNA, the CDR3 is TGTGCCAGCAGTGTCCTACCCCGACAGCTCTCTGGAAACACCATATATTTT.

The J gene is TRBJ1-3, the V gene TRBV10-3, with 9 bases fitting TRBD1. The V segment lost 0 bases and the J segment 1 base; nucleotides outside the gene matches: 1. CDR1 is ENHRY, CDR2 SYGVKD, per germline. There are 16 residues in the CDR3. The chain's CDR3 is CAISESGTGSGNTIYF. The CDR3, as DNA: TGTGCCATCAGTGAGTCGGGGACAGGGTCTGGAAACACCATATATTTT.

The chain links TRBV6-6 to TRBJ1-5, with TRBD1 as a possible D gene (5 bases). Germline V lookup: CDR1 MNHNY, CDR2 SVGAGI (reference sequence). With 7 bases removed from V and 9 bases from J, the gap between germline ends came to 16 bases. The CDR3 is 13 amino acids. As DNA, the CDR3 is TGTGCCAGCACCGACAGTTCCCAAGGGCCCCAGCATTTT. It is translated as CASTDSSQGPQHF.

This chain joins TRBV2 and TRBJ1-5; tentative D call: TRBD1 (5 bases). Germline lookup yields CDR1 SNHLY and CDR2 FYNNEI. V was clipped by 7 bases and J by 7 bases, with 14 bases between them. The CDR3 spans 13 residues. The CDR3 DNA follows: TGTGCCAGCAACCGGGGAGGACAACAGCCCCAGCATTTT. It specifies CASNRGGQQPQHF.

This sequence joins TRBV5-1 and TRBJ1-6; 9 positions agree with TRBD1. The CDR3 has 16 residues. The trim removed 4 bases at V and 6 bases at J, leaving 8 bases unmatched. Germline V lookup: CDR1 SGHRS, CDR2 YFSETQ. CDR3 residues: CASSGGTGYGNSPLHF. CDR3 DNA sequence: TGCGCCAGCAGCGGGGGGACAGGGTATGGTAATTCACCCCTCCACTTT.

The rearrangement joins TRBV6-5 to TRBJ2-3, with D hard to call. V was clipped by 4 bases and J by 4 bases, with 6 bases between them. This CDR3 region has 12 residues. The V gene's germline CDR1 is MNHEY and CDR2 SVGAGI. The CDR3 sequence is CASSSSPDTQYF. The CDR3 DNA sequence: TGTGCCAGCAGTTCGAGCCCAGATACGCAGTATTTT.

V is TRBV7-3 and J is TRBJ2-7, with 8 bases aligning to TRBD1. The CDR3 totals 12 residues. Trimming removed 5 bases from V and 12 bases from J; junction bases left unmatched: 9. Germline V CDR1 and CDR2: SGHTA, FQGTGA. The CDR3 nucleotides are TGTGCCAGCAGCCGAACAGGGGGAGTTAGGTACTTC. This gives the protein CASSRTGGVRYF.